The TCR beta chain described here comes from a study of T cell repertoires in cytomegalovirus infection. Overall study: Matching HLA type, along with CMV infection, was indicated by public TCR beta signatures.

Overall study findings and caveats: CMV-specific TCR beta clonotypes restricted by HLA-C were the ones dominating the ex vivo response. Accumulated public TCR beta family frequency recognized individuals carrying CMV together with the relevant HLA.

Comments on this clonotype: As yet, its antigen is unknown.

This CDR3 is 14 amino acids long. Germline CDR1 SGHRS, CDR2 YFSETQ. V shed 4 bases and J 9 bases; nucleotides not matched to a gene: 9. MiXCR, run by TCRdb on the reads, gives a single entry per CDR3 protein. Of around 490,000 distinct CDR3 sequences listed, 26% are singletons. This TCR derives from a human donor in good health (CMV status not recorded). Some clones in this sample may be carry-over from other donors' samples. The chain combines TRBV5-1 with TRBJ2-1; 8 nucleotides match TRBD2. Sample: PBMCs. The CDR3 nucleotides are TGCGCCAGCAGCCCGGGACTAGTAGAGGGTGAGCAGTTCTTC. Protein product: CASSPGLVEGEQFF.